The entry below gives a single T cell receptor beta chain sequence along with its context. Its target is not known. The source of the sample is a study of CD4+ T cells in melanoma. From germline, CDR1 is PRHDT and CDR2 FYEKMQ (reference sequence). CDR3 length equals 14 residues. V shed 2 bases and J shed 1 base, with 8 bases lying between them. Study-wide findings and caveats: CD8+ T cell, macrophage and B cell function reportedly correlated with neoantigen-specific CD4+ T cells.

Generated by immunoSEQ multiplex PCR, the TCRdb table keeps only in-frame clones and is missing some. The table lists roughly 52,000 clones, about 72% of them singletons. The specimen was tumor tissue. The TCR sequence derives from a human donor with melanoma. The chain joins TRBV13 to TRBJ2-5; TRBD2 might be the D (5 bases). The CDR3 DNA reads TGTGCCAGCAGCTTACGGGGTAGCCAAGAGACCCAGTACTTC. Its protein is CASSLRGSQETQYF.